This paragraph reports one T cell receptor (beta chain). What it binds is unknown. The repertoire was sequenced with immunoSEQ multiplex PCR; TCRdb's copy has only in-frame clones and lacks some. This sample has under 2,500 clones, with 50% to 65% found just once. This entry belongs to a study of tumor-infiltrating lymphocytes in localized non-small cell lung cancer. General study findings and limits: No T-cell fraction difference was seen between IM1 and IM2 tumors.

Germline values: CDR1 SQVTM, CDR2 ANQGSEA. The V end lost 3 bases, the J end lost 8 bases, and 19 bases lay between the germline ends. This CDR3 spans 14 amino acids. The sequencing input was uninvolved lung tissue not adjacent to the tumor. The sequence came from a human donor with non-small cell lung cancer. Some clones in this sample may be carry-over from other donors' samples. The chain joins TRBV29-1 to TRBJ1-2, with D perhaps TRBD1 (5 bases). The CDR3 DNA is TGCAGCGTTGAGGACACTGACATGCACGGAGGCTACACCTTC. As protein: CSVEDTDMHGGYTF. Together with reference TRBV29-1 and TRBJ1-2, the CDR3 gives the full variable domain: SAVISQKPSRDICQRGTSLTIQCQVDSQVTMMFWYRQQPGQSLTLIATANQGSEATYESGFVIDKFPISRPNLTFSTLTVSNMSPEDSSIYLCSVEDTDMHGGYTFGSGTRLTVV.